These 19 T cell receptor beta chains share one sample of origin, sequenced in a study of T-cell reconstitution after alpha-beta-depleted transplantation in children. For TCRbeta, the library was prepared with unique molecular identifiers. TCRdb processed the PCR reads anew with MiXCR; each CDR3 protein has one entry. There are 700,000 to 950,000 distinct CDR3 sequences in the sample; approximately 15% occur only once, and approximately 5% lies in the top ten. Material: PBMCs, mostly from graft donor cells, obtained 360 days after TCRalphabeta/CD19-depleted stem cell transplant. The receptors shown here come from a male patient younger than 18 who had a stem cell transplant for acute lymphoblastic leukemia, so the T cells may come from the graft donor.

This clonotype was recorded a few times. The chain recombines TRBV29-1 with TRBJ2-2; the match to TRBD1 covers 10 bases. Germline values: CDR1 SQVTM, CDR2 ANQGSEA. This CDR3 is 15 amino acids long. V lost 7 bases to trimming and J lost 4 bases; unmatched junction nucleotides: 9. CDR3 region: CSAWGGQGFTGELFF. The DNA for the CDR3 is TGCAGCGCTTGGGGGGGACAGGGGTTCACCGGGGAGCTGTTTTTT.

This clonotype was found a few times. J is TRBJ1-5 and V is TRBV7-6; D is undetermined. V was shortened by 1 base and J by 9 bases, with 16 bases between the two germline ends. The CDR3 runs 15 residues. Germline CDR1 is SGHVS and CDR2 is FNYEAQ. Here the CDR3 reads CASSLEPSSSRPQHF. The CDR3 region has the DNA TGTGCCAGCAGCTTAGAGCCCTCCTCTTCTCGGCCCCAGCATTTT.

In this sample, this clonotype turned up many times. This chain uses TRBV9 with TRBJ2-1; 9 bases map to TRBD1. The CDR3 contains 14 residues. The J segment lost 6 bases and the V segment lost 4 bases, leaving 5 bases of the junction unmatched. Looked up from germline, CDR1 is SGDLS and CDR2 is YYNGEE. The CDR3 is CASSPRDRVNEQFF. CDR3 sequence (DNA): TGTGCCAGCAGCCCCCGGGACAGGGTCAATGAGCAGTTCTTC.

This clonotype came up many times. This rearrangement joins TRBV5-1 to TRBJ2-7; 15 bases are a match to TRBD2. Germline CDR1 is SGHRS and CDR2 is YFSETQ. With 3 bases clipped from V and 4 bases from J, the junction kept 2 bases outside the gene matches. The CDR3 runs 15 residues. The CDR3 sequence: CASSYGTSGRYEQYF. The CDR3 bases are TGCGCCAGCAGCTATGGGACTAGCGGGAGGTACGAGCAGTACTTC.

The CDR3 coding sequence is TGTGCCAGCAGTTACTATGGGACTAGCGGGCCCTACAATGAGCAGTTCTTC. Protein product: CASSYYGTSGPYNEQFF. The J gene is TRBJ2-1, the V gene TRBV6-5, with 12 bases identical to TRBD2. This CDR3 contains 17 residues. CDR1 is MNHEY and CDR2 is SVGAGI in the germline V gene. J was trimmed by 2 bases and V by 1 base; bases with no gene match: 3.

This clonotype was picked up a small number of times. CDR3 sequence reads: CASSLAPRGLLETQYF. The DNA for the CDR3 is TGTGCCAGCAGCTTGGCGCCTAGAGGGTTGTTGGAGACCCAGTACTTC. The chain has TRBV5-5 and TRBJ2-5, with D possibly TRBD2 on 5 matching bases. Trimming stripped 0 bases from V and 5 bases from J, with 17 bases between. The CDR3 is 16 residues long. Germline V gives CDR1 SGHKS, CDR2 YYEKEE (reference sequence). The full variable domain, completed using reference TRBV5-5 and TRBJ2-5, is DAGVTQSPTHLIKTRGQQVTLRCSPISGHKSVSWYQQVLGQGPQFIFQYYEKEERGRGNFPDRFSARQFPNYSSELNVNALLLGDSALYLCASSLAPRGLLETQYFGPGTRLLVL.

This clonotype was picked up a small number of times. The V and J genes are TRBV6-4 and TRBJ2-1; TRBD2 agrees at 9 bases. CDR3 length: 13 residues. Germline trimming cut 2 bases from V and 16 bases from J; bases unmatched to any gene: 9. CDR1 and CDR2 (germline): MRHNA, SNTAGT. Written as DNA, the CDR3 is TGTGCCAGCAGTGACCCCAGGGGACTAGCAAAATTCTTC. Amino acid sequence: CASSDPRGLAKFF.

This chain connects TRBV5-1 to TRBJ2-2; TRBD2 matches at 13 bases. Germline V gives CDR1 SGHRS, CDR2 YFSETQ. The CDR3 is 18 residues long. The V gene end was trimmed by 3 bases and the J gene end by 5 bases; junction bases not matched to a gene: 10. CDR3 sequence reads: CASSSRTSGRSKTGELFF. CDR3 nucleotides: TGCGCCAGCAGCTCTAGGACTAGCGGGAGAAGCAAAACCGGGGAGCTGTTTTTT.

At least ten counts were recorded for this clonotype. The chain joins TRBV7-7 to TRBJ2-1; D not certain. Germline loops: CDR1 SSHAT, CDR2 FNYEAQ (reference sequence). Trimming cost V 1 base and J 5 bases, with 6 bases left between them. The CDR3 length is 13 residues. In DNA form, the CDR3 reads TGTGCCAGCAGCTTAGATCGACACAATGAGCAGTTCTTC. As protein: CASSLDRHNEQFF.

The CDR3 loop is CASSLFTNTEAFF. In DNA, the CDR3 is TGTGCCAGCAGTTTATTCACGAACACTGAAGCTTTCTTT. The genes are TRBV27 and TRBJ1-1; no reliable D call. Per the germline V gene, CDR1 is MNHEY and CDR2 is SMNVEV (reference sequence). This CDR3 contains 13 residues. The V and J ends lost 1 base and 1 base respectively, with 4 bases between them.

The chain has TRBV18 and TRBJ2-5; TRBD1 matches at 8 bases. CDR1 and CDR2 from the germline V gene are KGHSH and LQKENI. Trimming removed 6 bases from V and 5 bases from J; junction bases left unmatched: 14. The CDR3 is 16 amino acids. The CDR3 sequence: CASSPDWTGFGETQYF. For the CDR3, the DNA is TGTGCCAGCTCGCCGGATTGGACAGGGTTCGGGGAGACCCAGTACTTC. The full variable domain, rest sourced from reference TRBV18 and TRBJ2-5, is NAGVMQNPRHLVRRRGQEARLRCSPMKGHSHVYWYRQLPEEGLKFMVYLQKENIIDESGMPKERFSAEFPKEGPSILRIQQVVRGDSAAYFCASSPDWTGFGETQYFGPGTRLLVL.

This clonotype has a count of ten or more. The V call is TRBV5-1, the J call TRBJ2-5; D is uncertain. The CDR3 loop spans 13 amino acids. Trimming pared 2 bases from V and 2 bases from J, leaving 7 bases between. The germline gives CDR1 SGHRS, CDR2 YFSETQ. Here the CDR3 DNA reads TGCGCCAGCAGCTTCCGCGTTCAAGAGACCCAGTACTTC. It encodes CASSFRVQETQYF.

The J gene is TRBJ1-5, the V gene TRBV12-3 or TRBV12-4, with 7 nucleotides matching TRBD1. The junction had 12 bases not matched to a gene; V was cut back by 3 bases and J by 10 bases. This CDR3 spans 15 amino acids. CDR3 in amino acids: CASSFLGRAGGPQHF. The CDR3 DNA is TGTGCCAGCAGTTTTCTGGGCAGGGCAGGGGGTCCCCAGCATTTT.

The chain has TRBV12-3 or TRBV12-4 and TRBJ1-4, with D perhaps matching TRBD1 (5 bases). V lost 5 bases to trimming and J lost 0 bases, with 19 bases between them. The CDR3 loop spans 18 amino acids. Here the CDR3 reads CASSGDGGLRSTNEKLFF. Written as DNA, the CDR3 is TGTGCCAGCAGTGGGGACGGAGGACTTCGCTCAACTAATGAAAAACTGTTTTTT.

This clonotype has more than one count but fewer than ten. The chain recombines TRBV21-1 with TRBJ2-1; the D call TRBD1 from the table was never checked on the DNA. TRBV21-1 is classified as a pseudogene. The CDR3 totals 18 residues. The CDR3, as DNA: TGTGCCAGCAGTCAAGGACAGGGGCAAAAGAGCTCCTACAATGAGCAGTTCTTC. Translated: CASSQGQGQKSSYNEQFF.

The J gene is TRBJ2-1, the V gene TRBV20-1; D possibly matches TRBD1 or TRBD2 (5 bases each). Trimming left V 7 bases short and J 4 bases short, with 29 bases between. CDR1 is DFQATT, CDR2 SNEGSKA, per germline (reference sequence). This CDR3 region has 18 residues. As DNA, the CDR3 is TGCAGTGGCTATAGAACGGGATTAGAAGTAGGGGCATACAATGAGCAGTTCTTC. Translated, it gives CSGYRTGLEVGAYNEQFF.

This clonotype was recorded many times. V gene TRBV12-3 or TRBV12-4 combines with J gene TRBJ2-7; D is ambiguous. The CDR3 length is 13 residues. V gave up 7 bases and J gave up 7 bases, with 17 bases separating them. Written as DNA, the CDR3 is TGTGCCAGCAAACGGACCCCGTGGGAAGAGCAGTACTTC. Its translation is CASKRTPWEEQYF.

The genes are TRBV7-8 and TRBJ2-1; possibly TRBD2 for D (7 bases). Per germline, CDR1 SGHVS and CDR2 FQNEAQ. Trimming pared 2 bases from V and 5 bases from J, leaving 16 bases between. CDR3 length: 16 amino acids. The CDR3 DNA reads TGTGCCAGCAGCTTATTGGGGGGGGCGGGGAACAATGAGCAGTTCTTC. It translates to CASSLLGGAGNNEQFF. Based on the CDR3 plus reference TRBV7-8 and TRBJ2-1, the full variable domain is GAGVSQSPRYKVAKRGQDVALRCDPISGHVSLFWYQQALGQGPEFLTYFQNEAQLDKSGLPSDRFFAERPEGSVSTLKIQRTQQEDSAVYLCASSLLGGAGNNEQFFGPGTRLTVL.

This clonotype has only a few counts. The chain combines TRBV29-1 with TRBJ1-2, with D maybe TRBD1 (6 bases). The germline V gene has CDR1 SQVTM and CDR2 ANQGSEA. This CDR3 has 12 amino acids. With 4 bases removed from V and 8 bases from J, the gap between germline ends came to 14 bases. The chain's CDR3 is CSVAGGAQGYTF. CDR3 in DNA: TGCAGCGTTGCGGGGGGGGCGCAAGGCTACACCTTC.